These 6 T cell receptor beta chains originate from one sample sequenced in a study of T cells in Graves' hyperthyroidism and ophthalmopathy. RNA transcripts yielded amplified TCR beta CDR3 regions. The TCR CDR3 was amplified in a first-round RT-PCR using the HTBI primer set. TCRdb ran MiXCR on the multiplex PCR reads and lists one entry per CDR3 protein. The sample has 350,000 or so distinct CDR3 sequences, roughly 15% seen once. The sequencing input was blood. The source is a woman aged 30 to 39 with Graves' hyperthyroidism that later progressed to Graves' ophthalmopathy.

This clonotype was counted at least ten times. The chain is built from TRBV2 and TRBJ2-7; TRBD1 matches 11 bases. J gave up 6 bases and V 4 bases, and 2 bases lay outside the gene matches. Germline V gives CDR1 SNHLY, CDR2 FYNNEI. The CDR3 is made up of 13 amino acids. CDR3 sequence (DNA): TGTGCCAGCAGTGCCGGGACAGGGGGCGAGCAGTACTTC. It yields the protein CASSAGTGGEQYF.

Ten or more counts support this clonotype. The chain joins TRBV5-1 to TRBJ2-7; the D call may be TRBD1 or TRBD2 (5 bases each). V lost 4 bases and J lost 1, with 18 bases in between. Germline V gene sequence: CDR1 SGHRS, CDR2 YFSETQ. The CDR3 has 16 residues. CDR3 nucleotide sequence: TGCGCCAGCAGCCAATACTCAGGGAGCCAGTCCTACGAGCAGTACTTC. Protein product: CASSQYSGSQSYEQYF.

This clonotype was counted many times. V and J are TRBV12-3 or TRBV12-4 and TRBJ2-2; 8 nucleotides align to TRBD2. J was trimmed by 2 bases and V by 0 bases; bases with no gene match: 2. This CDR3 is built from 16 residues. The CDR3 protein is CASSLAWTSNTGELFF. The CDR3 coding sequence is TGTGCCAGCAGTTTAGCCTGGACTAGCAACACCGGGGAGCTGTTTTTT.

Ten or more counts support this clonotype. J is TRBJ2-5 and V is TRBV6-1; 8 bases are shared with TRBD1. V lost 3 bases and J lost 4; bases outside the gene matches: 4. The CDR3 has 14 residues. Germline CDR1 reads MNHNS; CDR2 reads SASEGT. The CDR3 DNA sequence: TGTGCCAGCAGTGACCGGGGGACAGGAGAGACCCAGTACTTC. This codes for CASSDRGTGETQYF.

The genes are TRBV5-1 and TRBJ1-1; TRBD1 aligns across 8 bases. The V and J ends lost 4 bases and 4 bases, in that order; junction bases with no gene match: 9. Germline CDR1 is SGHRS and CDR2 is YFSETQ. CDR3 size: 15 residues. DNA for the CDR3: TGCGCCAGCAGCATAACAGGGGGTTGGCCCACTGAAGCTTTCTTT. This gives the protein CASSITGGWPTEAFF.

The chain links TRBV18 to TRBJ2-7, with D perhaps TRBD1 (5 bases). Trimming left V 2 bases short and J 3 bases short, with 11 bases between. Germline-derived CDR1 and CDR2 are KGHSH and LQKENI. CDR3 length: 14 residues. Written as DNA, the CDR3 is TGTGCCAGCTCACCAAGGGGAACAGGCTACGAGCAGTACTTC. Translation gives CASSPRGTGYEQYF.